Following are 20 T cell receptor beta chains from one sample sequenced in a study of post-analysis software for immune sequencing data. Study results and limitations: Elevated frequency relative to controls characterized several TRBV segments in patients, TRBV5-6, TRBV5-1 and TRBV20-1 among them.

No antigen has been assigned to these receptors. Every TCR beta cDNA library bore unique molecular identifiers. TCRdb re-called the PCR reads with MiXCR, one entry per CDR3 protein. Of roughly 870,000 distinct CDR3 sequences listed, around 50% were seen once; the top ten hold roughly 4.4%. The sample consisted of blood. The origin of the receptors is a girl aged 5-17 years with multiple sclerosis.

The chain recombines TRBV10-3 with TRBJ1-2; perhaps TRBD1 as D (6 bases). Germline lookup yields CDR1 ENHRY and CDR2 SYGVKD. This CDR3 is built from 14 residues. V was shortened by 1 base and J by 2 bases, with 8 bases between the two germline ends. The CDR3 DNA is TGTGCCATCAGTGAGTTTGGACAGAACTATGGCTACACCTTC. Translation gives CAISEFGQNYGYTF.

This clonotype has just one count. This chain uses TRBV20-1 with TRBJ1-5, with D possibly matching TRBD1 (6 bases). The germline gives CDR1 DFQATT, CDR2 SNEGSKA (reference sequence). Trimming took 2 bases from V and 5 from J, leaving 13 bases between them. The CDR3 has 14 residues. CDR3 sequence: CSARRESGDQPQHF. CDR3 nucleotides: TGCAGTGCTAGACGGGAGTCAGGGGATCAGCCCCAGCATTTT.

Details on this clonotype: A junction boundary mismatches the germline segment, possibly from a read error. J is TRBJ2-5 and V is TRBV7-9; D gene uncertain. The CDR3 runs to 14 residues. Germline V gene sequence: CDR1 SEHNR, CDR2 FQNEAQ (reference sequence). CDR3 in DNA: TGTGCCAGCAGAGGAACCCCCTACCAAGGGACCCAGTACTTC. Its translation is CASRGTPYQGTQYF.

CDR3 amino acids: CATSRAQRDEAFF. DNA for the CDR3: TGTGCCACCAGCAGAGCGCAAAGGGACGAAGCTTTCTTT. This chain uses TRBV15 with TRBJ1-1; possible D gene TRBD1, 5 bases. V lost 1 base and J lost 8, with 11 bases in between. This CDR3 has 13 amino acids. Germline loops: CDR1 LNHNV, CDR2 YYDKDF (reference sequence).

The V call is TRBV7-6, the J call TRBJ2-7; D gene unclear. The CDR3 totals 15 residues. Trimming shortened V by 5 bases and J by 2 bases, and 16 bases separated the two germline ends. Germline CDR1 is SGHVS and CDR2 is FNYEAQ. The CDR3 sequence: CASSGHVGSTYEQYF. DNA of the CDR3: TGTGCCAGCAGCGGGCACGTAGGAAGTACCTACGAGCAGTACTTC.

This clonotype was observed a few times. The chain has TRBV7-3 and TRBJ1-2; D is uncertain. The V gene's germline CDR1 is SGHTA and CDR2 FQGTGA. The ends were cut back, 5 bases at V and 8 bases at J, with 18 bases in the middle. The CDR3 contains 14 residues. CDR3 sequence: CASSTLRPLEGYTF. The CDR3 DNA is TGTGCCAGCAGCACGCTGCGCCCCCTGGAGGGCTACACCTTC.

J is TRBJ2-4 and V is TRBV5-4; D might be TRBD2 (5 bases). The DNA end is more similar to TRBJ2-5, so the J call may be wrong. Germline CDR1 SGHNT, CDR2 YYREEE (reference sequence). CDR3 length equals 14 residues. The DNA of the CDR3 is TGTGCCAGCAGCTACGGGGTAGCGCAAGAGACCCAGTACTTC. It yields the protein CASSYGVAQETQYF.

This clonotype showed up just a few times. The chain uses TRBV7-9 and TRBJ2-7; perhaps TRBD2 as D (5 bases). Trimming left V 3 bases short and J 4 bases short, with 16 bases between. Germline CDR1 SEHNR, CDR2 FQNEAQ (reference sequence). There are 15 residues in the CDR3. CDR3 nucleotides: TGTGCCAGCAGCTTCCTGGCGGGTCGCGGGTACGAGCAGTACTTC. Protein product: CASSFLAGRGYEQYF.

This clonotype showed up just a few times. The chain combines TRBV6-6 with TRBJ2-1; 10 nucleotides align to TRBD1. CDR1 MNHNY and CDR2 SVGAGI come from the germline V gene (reference sequence). The V and J ends lost 7 bases and 4 bases, in that order; junction bases with no gene match: 4. There are 14 residues in the CDR3. The CDR3 spells CASTRDRGYNEQFF. The CDR3, as DNA: TGTGCCAGCACCCGGGACAGGGGTTACAATGAGCAGTTCTTC.

The V and J genes are TRBV5-1 and TRBJ1-5; 9 bases align to TRBD1. Germline-derived CDR1 and CDR2 are SGHRS and YFSETQ. This CDR3 spans 15 amino acids. J gave up 2 bases and V 4 bases, and 4 bases lay outside the gene matches. The CDR3 here is CASSRTGARNQPQHF. CDR3 DNA sequence: TGCGCCAGCAGCCGGACAGGGGCCCGCAATCAGCCCCAGCATTTT. The whole variable domain, filled in from reference TRBV5-1 and TRBJ1-5, reads KAGVTQTPRYLIKTRGQQVTLSCSPISGHRSVSWYQQTPGQGLQFLFEYFSETQRNKGNFPGRFSGRQFSNSRSEMNVSTLELGDSALYLCASSRTGARNQPQHFGDGTRLSIL.

The chain combines TRBV20-1 with TRBJ2-1; possible D gene TRBD2, 7 bases. V lost 5 bases and J lost 9, with 23 bases in between. CDR1 is DFQATT, CDR2 SNEGSKA, per germline (reference sequence). The CDR3 extends over 15 amino acids. The DNA for the CDR3 is TGCAGTGCTCCCGGCCCCGGGGGGCCTTTCGGTGAGCAGTTCTTC. Translation gives CSAPGPGGPFGEQFF.

The chain carries TRBV29-1 and TRBJ2-7; no definite D call. The germline V gene has CDR1 SQVTM and CDR2 ANQGSEA. The CDR3 spans 12 residues. Deletions cut 5 bases from V and 5 bases from J, with 13 bases between. The CDR3 sequence is CSVQTDVHEQYF. The CDR3 nucleotides read TGCAGCGTTCAAACCGACGTCCACGAGCAGTACTTC.

V is TRBV12-3 or TRBV12-4 and J is TRBJ2-1; 8 nucleotides align to TRBD2. Trimming cost V 5 bases and J 8 bases; bases outside gene matches: 8. This CDR3 contains 14 residues. The DNA of the CDR3 is TGTGCCAGCAGTATTAGCGGGATTGGAGATGAGCAGTTCTTC. Its translation is CASSISGIGDEQFF.

This sequence joins TRBV6-5 and TRBJ2-1; 7 positions match TRBD2. CDR1 and CDR2 (germline): MNHEY, SVGAGI. The CDR3 contains 15 residues. V was clipped by 3 bases and J by 2 bases; unmatched bases: 4. CDR3: CASSYTGGTYNEQFF. In DNA, the CDR3 is TGTGCCAGCAGTTATACGGGAGGTACCTACAATGAGCAGTTCTTC.

The chain's CDR3 is CSAQGNEDIQYF. CDR3 in DNA: TGCAGCGCCCAGGGGAACGAAGACATTCAGTACTTC. This chain links TRBV29-1 with TRBJ2-4, with D perhaps matching TRBD1 (6 bases). Germline-derived CDR1 and CDR2 are SQVTM and ANQGSEA. V lost 7 bases and J 8 bases, leaving 15 bases between the germline ends. The CDR3 contains 12 residues. Drawing the rest from reference TRBV29-1 and TRBJ2-4, the complete variable domain is SAVISQKPSRDICQRGTSLTIQCQVDSQVTMMFWYRQQPGQSLTLIATANQGSEATYESGFVIDKFPISRPNLTFSTLTVSNMSPEDSSIYLCSAQGNEDIQYFGAGTRLSVL.

This clonotype came up a few times. The chain uses TRBV12-3 or TRBV12-4 and TRBJ2-1; TRBD2 agrees at 9 bases. The V gene end was trimmed by 6 bases and the J gene end by 4 bases; junction bases not matched to a gene: 4. This CDR3 comprises 14 residues. The CDR3 nucleotides read TGTGCCAGCAGGCTGGCGGGGGGGTACAATGAGCAGTTCTTC. Protein product: CASRLAGGYNEQFF.

The chain employs TRBV20-1 and TRBJ2-7; possibly TRBD1 for D (6 bases). V lost 1 base to trimming and J lost 6 bases, with 10 bases between them. This CDR3 comprises 12 residues. Germline CDR1 reads DFQATT; CDR2 reads SNEGSKA (reference sequence). Here the CDR3 reads CSARAGVGEQYF. As DNA, the CDR3 is TGCAGTGCTAGAGCAGGGGTGGGCGAGCAGTACTTC.

The chain joins TRBV18 to TRBJ2-7; D is ambiguous. The germline V gene has CDR1 KGHSH and CDR2 LQKENI. The CDR3 contains 15 residues. Trimming took off 1 base at V and 0 bases at J, with 10 bases between the two ends. The CDR3 loop reads CASSPQRWDSYEQYF. The DNA for the CDR3 is TGTGCCAGCTCACCACAAAGGTGGGACTCCTACGAGCAGTACTTC. The full variable domain, completed using reference TRBV18 and TRBJ2-7, is NAGVMQNPRHLVRRRGQEARLRCSPMKGHSHVYWYRQLPEEGLKFMVYLQKENIIDESGMPKERFSAEFPKEGPSILRIQQVVRGDSAAYFCASSPQRWDSYEQYFGPGTRLTVT.

This chain connects TRBV7-3 to TRBJ2-2; D possibly corresponds to TRBD1 (6 bases). Germline V gene lookup returns CDR1 SGHTA and CDR2 FQGTGA. The CDR3 extends over 15 amino acids. Trimming removed 5 bases at V and 6 bases at J, with 16 bases between. The CDR3 nucleotides are TGTGCCAGCAGCCTACAGGGTGCCCAGGCCGGGGAGCTGTTTTTT. Its protein is CASSLQGAQAGELFF.

The chain carries TRBV11-2 and TRBJ1-1; perhaps TRBD1 as D (6 bases). Germline lookup yields CDR1 SGHAT and CDR2 FQNNGV. The CDR3 runs 13 residues. V lost 5 bases and J lost 2, with 9 bases in between. This CDR3 is CASSIQGNTEAFF. CDR3 nucleotides: TGTGCCAGCAGCATACAGGGTAACACTGAAGCTTTCTTT.